The next 21 T cell receptor beta chains were all read from a single sample in a study of control samples from healthy donors and cancer patients. Here immunoSEQ multiplex PCR was the method, and the copy in TCRdb shows in-frame clones only, minus some. Found here are 45,000 to 60,000 clones, roughly 92% of them singletons; the top ten hold almost 4%. Sequenced: blood. The receptors come from a man younger than 45 in good health.

The chain couples TRBV12-3 or TRBV12-4 to TRBJ1-1; 8 nucleotides match TRBD1. The CDR3 extends over 13 amino acids. V shed 6 bases and J 5 bases; nucleotides not matched to a gene: 5. Here the CDR3 DNA reads TGTGCCAGCAGCCCGGGACAGGTGACTGAAGCTTTCTTT. Encoded protein: CASSPGQVTEAFF.

The V and J genes are TRBV30 and TRBJ1-3, with a tentative D call TRBD1 (5 bases). In germline, CDR1 is GTSNPN, CDR2 SVGIG (reference sequence). V dropped 7 bases and J dropped 4 bases, with 14 bases sitting between them. CDR3 length equals 13 residues. For the CDR3, the DNA is TGTGCCTTACAGGTTTGGTCGGGAAACACCATATATTTT. This gives the protein CALQVWSGNTIYF.

The rearrangement joins TRBV18 to TRBJ2-3; D unclear. The V and J ends lost 2 bases and 2 bases respectively, with 11 bases between them. Looked up from germline, CDR1 is KGHSH and CDR2 is LQKENI. This CDR3 is built from 15 residues. The CDR3 DNA is TGTGCCAGCTCACCATTATCGCCTGCCACAGATACGCAGTATTTT. Residues: CASSPLSPATDTQYF.

This chain uses TRBV7-2 with TRBJ1-5, with D unresolved. Trimming left V 4 bases short and J 0 bases short, with 19 bases between. The CDR3 is 18 residues long. Looked up from germline, CDR1 is SGHTA and CDR2 is FQGNSA. The CDR3 region has the DNA TGTGCCAGCAGCTCCTTTGGTAGGATGTCTCTTAGCAATCAGCCCCAGCATTTT. Encoded protein: CASSSFGRMSLSNQPQHF.

The sample holds one count of this clone. The rearrangement links TRBV25-1 to TRBJ1-1; no clear D gene. Germline V lookup: CDR1 MGHDK, CDR2 SYGVNS. There are 11 residues in the CDR3. V gave up 7 bases and J gave up 7 bases, with 10 bases separating them. CDR3 DNA: TGTGCCAGCAAGAGCGCGGATGAAGCTTTCTTT. Its protein product is CASKSADEAFF.

The genes are TRBV24-1 and TRBJ1-5, with 12 bases that match TRBD1. Unmatched junction bases numbered 6, after V lost 4 bases and J lost 6 bases. The CDR3 has 16 residues. CDR1 and CDR2 (germline): KGHDR, SFDVKD. CDR3 in amino acids: CATSDPGTGGFQPQHF. The CDR3 coding sequence is TGTGCCACCAGTGACCCTGGGACAGGGGGCTTTCAGCCCCAGCATTTT.

This clone is a singleton in its sample. V gene TRBV24-1 combines with J gene TRBJ2-3, with TRBD2 matching 8 bases. CDR1 is KGHDR, CDR2 SFDVKD, per germline. This CDR3 is built from 16 residues. Trimming took 12 bases from V and 6 from J; bases not matched to a gene: 19. The CDR3 DNA is TGTGCCTCCTCCGTCGGAAGCGGGGGCCTCGGTGATACGCAGTATTTT. This encodes CASSVGSGGLGDTQYF.

The J gene is TRBJ1-4, the V gene TRBV12-3 or TRBV12-4, with a possible D match to TRBD1 (5 bases). V lost 6 bases, J lost 13 bases, and 15 bases lay in between. This CDR3 contains 12 residues. The CDR3: CASSRTGTRLFF. CDR3 DNA: TGTGCCAGCAGCCGAACAGGTACTAGACTGTTTTTT.

The V call is TRBV10-3, the J call TRBJ2-7, with a possible D match to TRBD1 (6 bases). From germline, CDR1 is ENHRY and CDR2 SYGVKD. This CDR3 has 15 residues. Trimming cost V 6 bases and J 1 base, with 16 bases left between them. The CDR3 reads CAISLGQLESYEQYF. CDR3 in DNA: TGTGCCATCAGCTTAGGACAGCTTGAATCCTACGAGCAGTACTTC.

The V call is TRBV29-1, the J call TRBJ2-3; tentatively, D is TRBD1 or TRBD2 (6 bases each). The CDR3 spans 12 residues. V was trimmed by 3 bases and J by 4 bases, leaving 8 bases between them. CDR1 is SQVTM and CDR2 is ANQGSEA in the germline V gene. In DNA form, the CDR3 reads TGCAGCGTTGAGGGGGGCGCAGATACGCAGTATTTT. Its translation is CSVEGGADTQYF.

The V and J genes are TRBV30 and TRBJ1-2, with a tentative D call TRBD1 (6 bases). The ends were cut back, 0 bases at V and 7 bases at J, with 9 bases in the middle. The CDR3 is 12 amino acids. Germline CDR1 is GTSNPN and CDR2 is SVGIG (reference sequence). The CDR3 here is CAWSVPQGGYTF. In nucleotides, the CDR3 is TGTGCCTGGAGTGTCCCACAGGGTGGCTACACCTTC.

V usage is TRBV9 and J usage is TRBJ1-3; D possibly corresponds to TRBD1 (6 bases). Germline-derived CDR1 and CDR2 are SGDLS and YYNGEE. The germline V and J ends were trimmed by 3 bases and 2 bases, with 15 bases remaining between them. The CDR3 extends over 16 amino acids. In DNA, the CDR3 is TGTGCCAGCAGCGCGGACAGATCTCTGGCTGGAAACACCATATATTTT. Translation: CASSADRSLAGNTIYF.

This rearrangement joins TRBV2 to TRBJ2-3; D ambiguous. V was pared by 2 bases and J by 13 bases, with 13 bases between. CDR3 size: 12 residues. Germline V lookup: CDR1 SNHLY, CDR2 FYNNEI. The CDR3 protein is CASSELGRTEYF. As DNA, the CDR3 is TGTGCCAGCAGTGAACTGGGCAGAACAGAGTATTTT.

The V gene is TRBV28, the J gene TRBJ1-2; D is ambiguous. Trimming removed 4 bases at V and 6 bases at J, with 15 bases between. This CDR3 is built from 14 residues. Germline CDR1 MDHEN, CDR2 SYDVKM. The CDR3 DNA reads TGTGCCAGCAGTTCACTTCAGGCGAGAGATGGCTACACCTTC. Protein sequence: CASSSLQARDGYTF.

This clone occurred once. This sequence joins TRBV24-1 and TRBJ1-4, with a tentative D call TRBD1 (6 bases). Per germline, CDR1 KGHDR and CDR2 SFDVKD. This CDR3 contains 15 residues. Trimming took off 3 bases at V and 4 bases at J, with 11 bases between the two ends. The CDR3 sequence: CATSDPGVGNEKLFF. The CDR3 DNA is TGTGCCACCAGTGATCCAGGGGTGGGTAATGAAAAACTGTTTTTT.

Notes on this clone: Other DNA sequences in this specimen translate into the identical CDR3. This chain connects TRBV7-9 to TRBJ1-5; possible D gene TRBD1, 6 bases. CDR3 length: 15 amino acids. CDR1 is SEHNR and CDR2 is FQNEAQ in the germline V gene (reference sequence). V lost 3 bases and J lost 5, with 14 bases in between. This CDR3 reads CASSFGGGLDQPQHF. DNA of the CDR3: TGTGCCAGCAGCTTTGGAGGGGGTTTAGATCAGCCCCAGCATTTT. The variable domain in full, completed from reference TRBV7-9 and TRBJ1-5, reads DTGVSQNPRHKITKRGQNVTFRCDPISEHNRLYWYRQTLGQGPEFLTYFQNEAQLEKSRLLSDRFSAERPKGSFSTLEIQRTEQGDSAMYLCASSFGGGLDQPQHFGDGTRLSIL.

The chain has TRBV27 and TRBJ2-7, with D perhaps matching TRBD1 or TRBD2 (5 bases each). The germline CDR1 and CDR2 sequences are MNHEY and SMNVEV (reference sequence). CDR3 length: 13 residues. V gave up 2 bases and J gave up 2 bases, with 7 bases separating them. The CDR3 region has the DNA TGTGCCAGCAGTTTAAGGGGACCCTACGAGCAGTACTTC. As protein: CASSLRGPYEQYF.

CDR3 DNA: TGTGCCAGCAGTGACTTTTTCCGGGACAGGGGACATGAGCAGTTCTTC. Translating it yields CASSDFFRDRGHEQFF. The chain employs TRBV6-4 and TRBJ2-1, with TRBD1 identical over 10 bases. This CDR3 is 16 amino acids long. The V gene's germline CDR1 is MRHNA and CDR2 SNTAGT. Unmatched junction bases numbered 8, after V lost 1 base and J lost 8 bases.

V gene TRBV10-2 combines with J gene TRBJ2-2; D is ambiguous. Trimming pared 5 bases from V and 10 bases from J, leaving 20 bases between. From germline, CDR1 is WSHSY and CDR2 SAAADI. This CDR3 comprises 15 residues. CDR3 sequence: CASSRPSRIGAELFF. In DNA, the CDR3 is TGCGCCAGCAGTAGACCATCAAGAATAGGAGCGGAGCTGTTTTTT.

This clone was detected only once. This chain joins TRBV5-6 and TRBJ2-3; 14 bases match TRBD2. The CDR3 runs to 16 residues. V shed 4 bases, J shed 1 base, and the junction held 2 bases outside the gene matches. Germline V gives CDR1 SGHDT, CDR2 YYEEEE. DNA of the CDR3: TGTGCCAGCAGCCAGGGACTAGCGGGGGGCACAGATACGCAGTATTTT. This translates into CASSQGLAGGTDTQYF.

The rearrangement links TRBV11-3 to TRBJ2-7; 9 bases line up with TRBD1. CDR3 length equals 13 residues. The V gene end was trimmed by 5 bases and the J gene end by 3 bases; junction bases not matched to a gene: 2. The germline CDR1 and CDR2 sequences are SGHNT and YENEEA. The CDR3 DNA follows: TGTGCCAGCAGCCCGGGACAGGGCTACGAGCAGTACTTC. Translation gives CASSPGQGYEQYF.